Listed below are T cell receptor beta chains from one sample, sequenced in a study of cytomegalovirus exposure and HLA in healthy donors. The table came from immunoSEQ multiplex PCR; TCRdb's copy has only in-frame clones and leaves some out. The sample contains about 220,000 clones, around four fifths of which appear only once. The sequencing sample was made of PBMCs. Receptor source: a woman between 25 and 40 years old in good health and CMV-seropositive. Both conserved end residues are part of each CDR3. Fields, in order: clone size, V gene, D gene, J gene, CDR3 DNA, CDR3 protein. D genes are given only for firm matches. Clone size is shown for a subset of rows, as once, few, many or a class of expanded clone.

abundance: -
v_gene: TRBV27
d_gene: -
j_gene: TRBJ1-1
CDR3nt: TGTGCCAGCAGTCTGGGGGGGGAAGCTTTCTTT
CDR3aa: CASSLGGEAFF

abundance: -
v_gene: TRBV10-3
d_gene: -
j_gene: TRBJ1-2
CDR3nt: TGTGCCATCAGTGATGTAGGGGGGCGGGCTGATGGCTACACCTTC
CDR3aa: CAISDVGGRADGYTF

abundance: few
v_gene: TRBV5-1
d_gene: -
j_gene: TRBJ2-2
CDR3nt: TGCGCCAGCGCGGTGGGGTTTACCGGGGAGCTGTTTTTT
CDR3aa: CASAVGFTGELFF

abundance: -
v_gene: TRBV2
d_gene: TRBD2
j_gene: TRBJ2-2
CDR3nt: TGTGCCAGCAGCAAGACTAGCGGGAGAGTTGGCGGGGAGCTGTTTTTT
CDR3aa: CASSKTSGRVGGELFF

abundance: -
v_gene: TRBV2
d_gene: -
j_gene: TRBJ2-7
CDR3nt: TGTGCCAGCAGTGAGGGCGGGTCCTACGAGCAGTACTTC
CDR3aa: CASSEGGSYEQYF

abundance: -
v_gene: TRBV6-5
d_gene: -
j_gene: TRBJ2-2
CDR3nt: TGTGCCAGCAGCCTAGCGAGCTGGGTCACCGGGGAGCTGTTTTTT
CDR3aa: CASSLASWVTGELFF

abundance: -
v_gene: TRBV7-9
d_gene: TRBD2
j_gene: TRBJ2-7
CDR3nt: TGTGCCAGCAGCGGGACTAGCGGGAGCCCCGAGCAGTACTTC
CDR3aa: CASSGTSGSPEQYF

abundance: -
v_gene: TRBV30
d_gene: -
j_gene: TRBJ1-1
CDR3nt: TGTGCCTGGACTAGGGATGACCTTGCTGAAGCTTTCTTT
CDR3aa: CAWTRDDLAEAFF

abundance: few
v_gene: TRBV27
d_gene: -
j_gene: TRBJ2-2
CDR3nt: TGTGCCGGCGCTAATCACACTGTGGCCACCGGGGAGCTGTTTTTT
CDR3aa: CAGANHTVATGELFF

abundance: -
v_gene: TRBV5-6
d_gene: -
j_gene: TRBJ1-2
CDR3nt: TGTGCCAGCAGCTTGGAGGCGAGCGGCTACACCTTC
CDR3aa: CASSLEASGYTF

abundance: few
v_gene: TRBV12-5
d_gene: -
j_gene: TRBJ1-5
CDR3nt: TGTGCTAGTGGTTTGGCGGGTCTTGGGGGTCAGCCCCAGCATTTT
CDR3aa: CASGLAGLGGQPQHF

abundance: once
v_gene: TRBV30
d_gene: -
j_gene: TRBJ2-6
CDR3nt: TGTGCCTCGACAGCAAACTCTGGGGCCAACGTCCTGACTTTC
CDR3aa: CASTANSGANVLTF

abundance: -
v_gene: TRBV6-5
d_gene: TRBD1
j_gene: TRBJ1-2
CDR3nt: TGTGCCAGCAGTTCGGACAGGGGAGTCTATGGCTACACCTTC
CDR3aa: CASSSDRGVYGYTF

abundance: -
v_gene: TRBV11-2
d_gene: TRBD1
j_gene: TRBJ2-7
CDR3nt: TGTGCCAGCAGCACGACAGGGGGATTCTACGAGCAGTACTTC
CDR3aa: CASSTTGGFYEQYF

abundance: -
v_gene: TRBV6-6
d_gene: -
j_gene: TRBJ1-1
CDR3nt: TGTGCCAGCAGTCGCCCTTTGGGGGCGGACACTGAAGCTTTCTTT
CDR3aa: CASSRPLGADTEAFF

abundance: -
v_gene: TRBV10-3
d_gene: -
j_gene: TRBJ2-1
CDR3nt: TGTGCCACCGGCGGGCGATCTACAGCGACTTACAATGAGCAGTTCTTC
CDR3aa: CATGGRSTATYNEQFF